This T cell receptor beta chain came from a study of T cells in Graves' hyperthyroidism and ophthalmopathy (dated by TCRdb to about 2019). Broadly, across the study: Peripheral blood samples were taken at the time of initial diagnosis, prior to any treatment. TCR V-J signatures able to tell the groups apart were searched for in a discovery cohort of 90 to 100 patients, of whom under 45 had Graves' ophthalmopathy and around 58 had stable Graves' hyperthyroidism. An independent validation cohort of under 20 hyperthyroidism patients and 17 patients who later progressed to ophthalmopathy tested prospective prediction of ophthalmopathy. The 100 discovery patients were randomly split 7:3 into training and test sets. In about 6 Graves' hyperthyroidism patients, the study also compared T-cell repertoires from thyroid tissue with T-cell repertoires from blood. Following sampling, methimazole starting at 30 mg daily was given to hyperthyroidism patients, and high-dose intravenous methylprednisolone was given to ophthalmopathy patients. The paper describes TCR Vbeta CDR3 sequencing of 135 peripheral blood samples, made up of 43 ophthalmopathy patients, around 78 hyperthyroidism patients and some 17 progressor patients.

Graves' hyperthyroidism was defined as stable when no progression to ophthalmopathy occurred over 18 months of follow-up. The hyperthyroidism patients were between 18 and 65 years old and newly diagnosed, with a disease duration of less than 2 months. Any patient with an uncontrolled infection, another autoimmune disease, pregnancy or lactation was excluded. Clinical symptoms, serum thyroxine and TRAb, thyroid ultrasound, and orbital computed tomography formed the basis for the diagnoses. Ficoll-Paque density gradient centrifugation was used to isolate PBMCs from about 10 ml of fresh peripheral blood. Total RNA was extracted with Trizol reagent, and quality was checked on an Agilent 2100 Bioanalyzer. Results the study describes overall, beyond this receptor: No statistical method was used to set the sample size in advance, and investigators knew the group allocation. Most expanded thyroid clonotypes (frequency above 0.001) were also detected in blood, suggesting blood repertoires may reflect thyroid immune responses. In validation, the model predicted progression to ophthalmopathy with about 71% sensitivity and 72% to 85% specificity, a median of about six months before onset. A 13 V-J signature model separated ophthalmopathy from stable hyperthyroidism, with 87.88% sensitivity and around 84% specificity in cross-validation and 80%/75% in testing.

The TCR beta CDR3 regions were amplified from RNA transcripts. A first-round RT-PCR of the TCR CDR3 used the HTBI primer set with the Qiagen OneStep RT-PCR kit. Libraries were constructed in a second round of multiplex PCR, after which size selection and purification were performed. Sequencing of the libraries was done on an Illumina HiSeq2000 using paired-end 100 bp reads. In the paper's pipeline: SOAPnuke was used to process the raw data, throwing out any read that contained adapters or uncalled bases, had a mean Phred below 15, or lacked an exact constant-primer or identifier match. High-quality paired reads were merged using COPE v1.2.5, and each unique nucleotide sequence was defined as a clonotype. MiTCR v1.1 was used to align the clonotypes against IMGT TRBV, TRBD and TRBJ reference segments. The analysis was restricted to V-J combinations with a frequency above 0.0001, which together covered about 99% of the repertoires. The TCS score was defined as the ratio of F50 (clonal expansion) to E x V (chaos), calculated using BLOSUM62-based TCRdist between CDR3 peptides within each V-J. Welch's t-statistics and random forest reduced 500 to 650 V-J features to 13, which were used in a naive Bayes classifier (R e1071). In-frame beta chains were kept once TCRdb had trimmed the public reads at Q25 with fastp and called clones with MiXCR. Every entry covers one CDR3 protein and lists the most common genes and DNA from its rows. The V and J calls reflect TCRdb's pipeline rather than the authors' work. The sample has under 350,000 distinct CDR3 sequences on record, roughly 13% of them singletons. The ten largest account for under 8% of the sample.

Note on this clonotype: No antigen is known for it. Per-base quality was not reported, and no clone a single base away is much larger than it.

The V end loses 1 base and the J end loses 10 bases, and a stretch of 11 bases separates them. The CDR3 starts with the cysteine, ends with the phenylalanine, and has 13 residues. This entry keeps only the CDR3 DNA: 39 bases, framed from base 1. The germline V gene specifies MNHGY as CDR1 and SVAAGI as CDR2. This chain joins TRBV6-9 to TRBJ2-1; the D gene cannot be named for sure. Material for sequencing was blood. This clonotype originated in a woman aged 40-49 years with Graves' hyperthyroidism. The CDR3 region has the sequence CASSYWVGREQFF. The DNA reads TGTGCCAGCAGTTATTGGGTGGGAAGGGAGCAGTTCTTC.